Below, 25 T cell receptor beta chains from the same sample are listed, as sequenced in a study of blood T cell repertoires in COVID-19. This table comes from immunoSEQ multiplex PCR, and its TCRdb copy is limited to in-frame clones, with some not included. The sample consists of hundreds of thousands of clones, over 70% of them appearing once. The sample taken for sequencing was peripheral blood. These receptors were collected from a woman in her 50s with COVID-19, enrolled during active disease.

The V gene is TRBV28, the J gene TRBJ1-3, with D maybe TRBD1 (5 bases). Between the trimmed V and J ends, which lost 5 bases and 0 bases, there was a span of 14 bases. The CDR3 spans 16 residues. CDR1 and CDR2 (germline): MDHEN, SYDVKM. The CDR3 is CASSPEGFLSGNTIYF. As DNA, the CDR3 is TGTGCCAGCAGTCCGGAGGGGTTCCTCTCTGGAAACACCATATATTTT.

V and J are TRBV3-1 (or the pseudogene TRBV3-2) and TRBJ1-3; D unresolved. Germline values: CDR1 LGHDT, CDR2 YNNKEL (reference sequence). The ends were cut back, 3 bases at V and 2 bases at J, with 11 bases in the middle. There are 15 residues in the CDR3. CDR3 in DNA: TGTGCCAGCAGCCACCGTTTGAGGGCTGGAAACACCATATATTTT. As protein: CASSHRLRAGNTIYF.

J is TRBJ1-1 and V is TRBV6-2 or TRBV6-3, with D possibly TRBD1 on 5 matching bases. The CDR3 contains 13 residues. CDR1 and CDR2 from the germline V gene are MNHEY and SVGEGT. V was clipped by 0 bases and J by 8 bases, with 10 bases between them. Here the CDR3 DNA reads TGTGCCAGCAGTTACTCGGGGGGTAGAGAAGCTTTCTTT. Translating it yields CASSYSGGREAFF.

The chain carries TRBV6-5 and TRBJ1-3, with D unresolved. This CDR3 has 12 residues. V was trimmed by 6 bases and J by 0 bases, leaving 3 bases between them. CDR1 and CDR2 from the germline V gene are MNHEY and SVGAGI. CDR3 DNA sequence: TGTGCCAGCAGGAGCTCTGGAAACACCATATATTTT. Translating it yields CASRSSGNTIYF.

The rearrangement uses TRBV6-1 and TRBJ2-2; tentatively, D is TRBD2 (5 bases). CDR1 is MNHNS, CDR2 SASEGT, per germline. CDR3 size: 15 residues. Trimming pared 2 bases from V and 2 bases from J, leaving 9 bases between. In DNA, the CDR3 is TGTGCCAGCAGTGAAATGGCGGGCAACACCGGGGAGCTGTTTTTT. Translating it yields CASSEMAGNTGELFF.

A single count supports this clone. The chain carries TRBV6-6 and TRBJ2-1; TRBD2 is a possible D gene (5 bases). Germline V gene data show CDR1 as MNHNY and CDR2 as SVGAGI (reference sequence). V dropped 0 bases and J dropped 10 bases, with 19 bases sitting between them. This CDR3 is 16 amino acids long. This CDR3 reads CASSYSNVREGWEQFF. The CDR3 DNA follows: TGTGCCAGCAGTTACTCGAATGTCCGGGAAGGTTGGGAGCAGTTCTTC.

The CDR3, as DNA: TGTGCCAGCAGGGGACAGTTTTACACTGAAGCTTTCTTT. Its protein product is CASRGQFYTEAFF. The chain recombines TRBV7-2 with TRBJ1-1, with TRBD1 matching over 7 bases. Germline V gives CDR1 SGHTA, CDR2 FQGNSA. With 6 bases clipped from V and 3 bases from J, the junction kept 4 bases outside the gene matches. The CDR3 is made up of 13 amino acids.

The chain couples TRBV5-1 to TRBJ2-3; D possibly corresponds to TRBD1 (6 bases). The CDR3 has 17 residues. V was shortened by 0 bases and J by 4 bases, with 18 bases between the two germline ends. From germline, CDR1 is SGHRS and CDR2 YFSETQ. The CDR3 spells CASSLDAGAPHPDTQYF. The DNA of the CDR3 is TGCGCCAGCAGCTTGGATGCAGGGGCCCCACACCCAGATACGCAGTATTTT.

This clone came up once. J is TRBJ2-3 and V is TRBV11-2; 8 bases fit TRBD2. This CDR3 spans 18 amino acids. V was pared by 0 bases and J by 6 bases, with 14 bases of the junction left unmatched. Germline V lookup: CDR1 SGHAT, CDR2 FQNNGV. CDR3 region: CASSLDPLAGALRDTQYF. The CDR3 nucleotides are TGTGCCAGCAGCTTAGATCCCCTAGCGGGTGCCCTGCGGGATACGCAGTATTTT. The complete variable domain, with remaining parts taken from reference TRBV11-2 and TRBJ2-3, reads EAGVAQSPRYKIIEKRQSVAFWCNPISGHATLYWYQQILGQGPKLLIQFQNNGVVDDSQLPKDRFSAERLKGVDSTLKIQPAKLEDSAVYLCASSLDPLAGALRDTQYFGPGTRLTVL.

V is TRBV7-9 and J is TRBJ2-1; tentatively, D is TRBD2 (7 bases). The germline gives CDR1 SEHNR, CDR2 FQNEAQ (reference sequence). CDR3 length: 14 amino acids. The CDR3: CAQGGVSSYNEQFF. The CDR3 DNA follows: TGTGCACAAGGGGGGGTCTCTTCCTACAATGAGCAGTTCTTC.

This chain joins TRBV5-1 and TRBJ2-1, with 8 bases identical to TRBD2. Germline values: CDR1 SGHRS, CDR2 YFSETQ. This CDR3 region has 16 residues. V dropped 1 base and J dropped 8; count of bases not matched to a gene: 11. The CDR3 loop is CASSLNLAGSGDEQFF. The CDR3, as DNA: TGCGCCAGCAGCTTGAATTTAGCGGGGTCCGGAGATGAGCAGTTCTTC. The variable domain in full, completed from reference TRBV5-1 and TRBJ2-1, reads KAGVTQTPRYLIKTRGQQVTLSCSPISGHRSVSWYQQTPGQGLQFLFEYFSETQRNKGNFPGRFSGRQFSNSRSEMNVSTLELGDSALYLCASSLNLAGSGDEQFFGPGTRLTVL.

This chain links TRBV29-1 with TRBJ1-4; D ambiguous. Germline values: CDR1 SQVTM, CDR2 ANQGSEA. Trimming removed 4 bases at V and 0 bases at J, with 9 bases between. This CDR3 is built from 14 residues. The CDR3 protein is CSVVAGATNEKLFF. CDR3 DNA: TGCAGCGTTGTGGCCGGAGCAACTAATGAAAAACTGTTTTTT.

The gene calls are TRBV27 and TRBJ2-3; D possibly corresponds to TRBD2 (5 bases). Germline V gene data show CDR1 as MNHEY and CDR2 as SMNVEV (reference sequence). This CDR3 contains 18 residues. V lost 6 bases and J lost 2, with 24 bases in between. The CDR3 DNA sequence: TGTGCCAGCAGCCCGGACTTGGCTGGCCCCCTGAACACAGATACGCAGTATTTT. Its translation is CASSPDLAGPLNTDTQYF.

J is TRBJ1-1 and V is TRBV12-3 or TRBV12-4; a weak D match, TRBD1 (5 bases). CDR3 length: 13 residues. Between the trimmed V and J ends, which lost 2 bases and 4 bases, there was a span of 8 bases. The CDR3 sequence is CASSLWGGTEAFF. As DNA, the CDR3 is TGTGCCAGCAGTTTATGGGGGGGCACTGAAGCTTTCTTT.

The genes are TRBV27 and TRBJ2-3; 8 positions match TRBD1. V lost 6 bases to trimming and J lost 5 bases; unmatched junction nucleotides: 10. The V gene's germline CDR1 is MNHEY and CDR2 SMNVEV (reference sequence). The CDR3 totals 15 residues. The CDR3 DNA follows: TGTGCCAGCAGCCTAAATACAGGGGGAAGAGATACGCAGTATTTT. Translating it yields CASSLNTGGRDTQYF.

DNA of the CDR3: TGTGCCAGCAGCGTACAAGGGGGGCCCCAGCATTTT. As protein: CASSVQGGPQHF. The chain uses TRBV9 and TRBJ1-5; a weak D match, TRBD1 (6 bases). Per the germline V gene, CDR1 is SGDLS and CDR2 is YYNGEE. The CDR3 has 12 residues. The V gene lost 1 base and the J gene lost 9 bases, with 8 bases spanning the gap. The variable domain in full, completed from reference TRBV9 and TRBJ1-5, reads DSGVTQTPKHLITATGQRVTLRCSPRSGDLSVYWYQQSLDQGLQFLIQYYNGEERAKGNILERFSAQQFPDLHSELNLSSLELGDSALYFCASSVQGGPQHFGDGTRLSIL.

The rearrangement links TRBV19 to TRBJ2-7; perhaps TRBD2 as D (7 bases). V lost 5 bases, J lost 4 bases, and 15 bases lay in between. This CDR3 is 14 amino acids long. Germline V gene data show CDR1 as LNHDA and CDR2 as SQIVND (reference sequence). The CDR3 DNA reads TGTGCCAGTAGTTCGGCGGGGGCAGGGTACGAGCAGTACTTC. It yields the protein CASSSAGAGYEQYF.

The CDR3 region has the DNA TGTGCCAGCAGCCCTCAAAAGCGGGGACTAGCGGGATCGAGCATTCAGTACTTC. Its translation: CASSPQKRGLAGSSIQYF. The V and J genes are TRBV27 and TRBJ2-4; TRBD2 matches 13 bases. The V segment lost 6 bases and the J segment 9 bases; nucleotides outside the gene matches: 17. CDR3 length equals 18 residues. CDR1 MNHEY and CDR2 SMNVEV come from the germline V gene (reference sequence).

This chain's CDR3 is CASSPLAGDDTQYF. CDR3 sequence (DNA): TGTGCCAGCAGCCCACTAGCGGGAGACGATACGCAGTATTTT. V gene TRBV7-3 combines with J gene TRBJ2-3, with 11 bases aligning to TRBD2. This CDR3 is built from 14 residues. Germline loops: CDR1 SGHTA, CDR2 FQGTGA. J was trimmed by 6 bases and V by 5 bases; bases with no gene match: 4.

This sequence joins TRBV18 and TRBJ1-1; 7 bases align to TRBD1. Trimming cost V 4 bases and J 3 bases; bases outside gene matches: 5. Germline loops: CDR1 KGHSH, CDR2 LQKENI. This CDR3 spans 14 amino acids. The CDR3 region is CASSLSTGDTEAFF. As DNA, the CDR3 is TGTGCCAGCTCACTCTCTACAGGGGACACTGAAGCTTTCTTT.

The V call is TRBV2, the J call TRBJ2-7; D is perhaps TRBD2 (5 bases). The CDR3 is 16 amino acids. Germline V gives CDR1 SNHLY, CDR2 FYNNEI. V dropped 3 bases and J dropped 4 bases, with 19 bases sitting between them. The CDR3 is CASSDGVETNLYEQYF. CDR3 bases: TGTGCCAGCAGTGATGGGGTCGAGACTAACCTTTACGAGCAGTACTTC.

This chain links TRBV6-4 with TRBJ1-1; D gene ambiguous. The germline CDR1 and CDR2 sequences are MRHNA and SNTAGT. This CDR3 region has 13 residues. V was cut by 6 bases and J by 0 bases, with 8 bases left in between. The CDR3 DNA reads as TGTGCCAGCAGACAGACCATGAACACTGAAGCTTTCTTT. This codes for CASRQTMNTEAFF.

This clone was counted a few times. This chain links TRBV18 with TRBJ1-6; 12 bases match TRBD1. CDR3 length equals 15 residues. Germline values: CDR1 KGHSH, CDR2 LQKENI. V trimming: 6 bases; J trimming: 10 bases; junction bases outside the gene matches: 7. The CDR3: CASSYTGTGGSPLHF. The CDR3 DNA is TGTGCCAGCTCCTATACCGGGACAGGGGGCTCACCCCTCCACTTT.

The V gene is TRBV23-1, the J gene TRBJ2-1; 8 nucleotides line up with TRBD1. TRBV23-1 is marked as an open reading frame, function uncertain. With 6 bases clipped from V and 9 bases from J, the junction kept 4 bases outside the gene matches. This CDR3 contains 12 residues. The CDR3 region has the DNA TGCGCCAGCAGGGACAGGGCAGGTGAGCAGTTCTTC. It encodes CASRDRAGEQFF.

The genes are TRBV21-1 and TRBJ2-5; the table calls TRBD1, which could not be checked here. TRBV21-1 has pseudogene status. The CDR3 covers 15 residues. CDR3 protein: CASSKFAGAGETQYF. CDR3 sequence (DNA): TGTGCCAGCAGCAAATTTGCAGGGGCGGGAGAGACCCAGTACTTC.